This T cell receptor beta chain was documented in a study of blood T cells in healthy people across ages (dated by TCRdb to 2013 to 2016). As for the study more broadly: Template switching captured roughly one uniquely barcoded TCR beta cDNA molecule per two T cells in model experiments. Age-related changes in TCR beta repertoire diversity were measured in the study by deep sequencing normalized with unique cDNA molecular identifiers. The donors were divided into four age groups: young (average around 15 years), middle-aged (about 39), aged (approximately 62) and long-lived (82). To avoid experimental bias, donors of different ages were distributed randomly across sequencing lanes. The study analyzed two additional independent replicas of 1 million unique cDNA reads from the same blood draw for two donors, one aged 18 to 30 and one aged 80 or older. Results the study describes overall, beyond this receptor: Compared with the aged group, the long-lived group had more naive CD4+ T cells, fewer expanded clones and increased TCR diversity, a pattern suggesting age selection. Observed TCR beta diversity per million T cells fell roughly linearly with age, and a significant reduction was already apparent by age roughly 40. Conclusive comparison of naive and antigen-experienced compartments was prevented by the profiling of bulk unsorted PBMCs. Because donor CMV infection status was unknown, age-related changes in expanded clonotypes were potentially confounded. Estimates of total diversity based on one million sequenced T cells were considered lower bounds and underestimates. There was a strong correlation between observed TCR beta diversity and the percentage of naive T cells measured by flow cytometry.

The donors were roughly 40 Caucasian individuals from Russia, aged roughly 6 to 95 years, who were systemically healthy. Each donor gave about 9.7 milliliters of peripheral blood, drawn into EDTA-treated Vacutainer tubes. PBMCs were isolated by Ficoll-Paque density-gradient centrifugation, with at least 6.5 million obtained per sample. Total RNA, at least 6 micrograms per sample, was extracted from PBMCs with Trizol reagent. For every donor, flow cytometry on a PBMC aliquot measured the percentage of naive CD45RAhigh/CD27high T cells. Ends trimmed: V by 4 bases, J by 4 bases; bases unmatched to a gene: 5. The CDR3 contains 14 residues, cysteine and phenylalanine counted. Only CDR3 DNA is held: 42 bases, read in frame from base 1. Per the germline V gene (reference sequence), DFQATT is the CDR1 and SNEGSKA is the CDR2. Library preparation was by 5' RACE. Sequencing used an Illumina HiSeq 2500. A second PCR of roughly 6 to 12 cycles was run with a J-beta primer mix and a sample-barcoded 5' primer. A template-switch 5' adaptor carrying 12 random nucleotides introduced a unique molecular identifier onto each TCR beta cDNA molecule. Each sample yielded at least 3 million CDR3-containing paired-end reads. The Mint cDNA synthesis kit, primed by a TRBC-specific oligonucleotide, was used to synthesize first-strand cDNA from all RNA. Following uracil-DNA glycosylase treatment, all cDNA underwent a first 18-cycle PCR with the universal primers M1SS and BC2_uni_R. Concerning the study's data processing: Each sample was normalized by randomly selecting 1 million high-quality reads, each carrying a distinct molecular identifier. Reads with shared molecular identifiers were discarded instead of being binned into consensus sequences. MiTCR, set to a Q25 quality threshold and the strictest error-elimination algorithm, was used for CDR3 identification, clonotype clustering and error correction. Lower-bound total TCR beta diversity was estimated with a nonparametric unseen species model using Euler transformation. The raw public reads went through TCRdb reprocessing: fastp at Q25, MiXCR clone calling, in-frame beta chains kept. Entries that share a CDR3 protein sequence are merged under the most common genes and DNA. These V and J calls are TCRdb output, not the study's own analysis. The sample profile shows roughly 1,700,000 distinct CDR3 sequences; 28% of them were found once. Of the sample, 7.7% is held by the ten largest clones.

This clonotype was counted at least ten times. What this receptor recognizes is not known. No much larger clonotype is one base removed from it; base qualities were not supplied. The sequenced sample consisted of blood. This TCR was sampled from a woman aged 30 to 39 in good health. The sequence links TRBV20-1 to TRBJ2-7; 12 junctional bases match TRBD2. CDR3 region: CSATTSGGRYEQYF. The DNA sequence follows: TGCAGTGCTACCACTAGCGGGGGGCGGTACGAGCAGTACTTC.